The present entry profiles one TCR beta chain with its context. The CDR3 length is 14 residues. Germline CDR1 and CDR2: MGHDK and SYGVNS. The V and J ends lost 3 bases and 0 bases respectively, with 8 bases between them. Original processing notes: The assay estimated nucleated cells by amplifying reference gene primers. The method was immunoSEQ multiplex PCR; TCRdb's version includes in-frame clones alone and lacks a portion of them. For V, J and clone size, that table is used; D and trimming come from the DNA. The sample has some 220,000 clones, roughly 75% seen once; the top ten hold around 7.3%. These data originate in a study of blood T cell repertoires in COVID-19. At the level of the study: Sources were T cells, B-cell-depleted T cells, or PBMCs; the material itself was cDNA or gDNA.

Sequenced input: peripheral blood. This TCR was recovered from a woman in her 70s with acute or convalescent COVID-19. The chain joins TRBV25-1 to TRBJ1-1; D possibly corresponds to TRBD1 (5 bases). The CDR3 protein is CASSDLQVNTEAFF. The DNA for the CDR3 is TGTGCCAGCAGTGACCTACAGGTGAACACTGAAGCTTTCTTT.